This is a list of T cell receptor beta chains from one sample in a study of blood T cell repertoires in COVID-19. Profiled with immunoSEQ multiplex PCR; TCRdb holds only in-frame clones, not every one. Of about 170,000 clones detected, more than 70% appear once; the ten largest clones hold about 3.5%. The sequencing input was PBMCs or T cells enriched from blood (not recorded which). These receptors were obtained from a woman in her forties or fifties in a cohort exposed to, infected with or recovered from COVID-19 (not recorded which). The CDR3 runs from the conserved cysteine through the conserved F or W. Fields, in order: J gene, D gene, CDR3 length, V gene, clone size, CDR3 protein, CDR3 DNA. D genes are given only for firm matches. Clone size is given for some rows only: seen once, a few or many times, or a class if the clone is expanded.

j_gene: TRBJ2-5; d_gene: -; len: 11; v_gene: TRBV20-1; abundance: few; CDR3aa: CSAREGETQYF; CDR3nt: TGCAGTGCTAGGGAGGGAGAGACCCAGTACTTC
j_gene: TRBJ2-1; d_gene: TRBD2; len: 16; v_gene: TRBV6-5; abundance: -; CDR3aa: CASSYTGLAGVNEQFF; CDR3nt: TGTGCCAGCAGTTACACGGGACTAGCGGGAGTGAATGAGCAGTTCTTC
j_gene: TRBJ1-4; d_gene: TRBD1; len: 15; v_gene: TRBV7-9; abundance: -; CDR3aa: CASRPRQGTAEKLFF; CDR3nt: TGTGCCAGCAGACCGAGACAGGGGACTGCTGAAAAACTGTTTTTT
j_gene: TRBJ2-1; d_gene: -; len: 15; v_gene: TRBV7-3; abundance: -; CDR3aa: CASSSSGQSYNEQFF; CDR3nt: TGTGCCAGCAGCTCGAGTGGACAGAGTTACAATGAGCAGTTCTTC
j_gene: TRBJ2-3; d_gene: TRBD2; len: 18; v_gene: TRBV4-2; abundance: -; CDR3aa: CASSPAGLAGGLGDTQYF; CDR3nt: TGTGCCAGCAGCCCGGCGGGACTAGCGGGGGGGTTAGGAGATACGCAGTATTTT
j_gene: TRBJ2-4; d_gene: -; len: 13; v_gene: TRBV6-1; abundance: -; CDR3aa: CASSERLQNIQYF; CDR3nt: TGTGCCAGCAGTGAACGACTTCAAAACATTCAGTACTTC
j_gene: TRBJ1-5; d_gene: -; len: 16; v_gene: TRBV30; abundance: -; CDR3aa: CAWSGRTAISNQPQHF; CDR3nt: TGTGCCTGGAGTGGCCGGACAGCCATTAGCAATCAGCCCCAGCATTTT
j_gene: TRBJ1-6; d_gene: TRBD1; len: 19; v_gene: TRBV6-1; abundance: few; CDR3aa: CASSELIGTGRRRDSPLHF; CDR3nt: TGTGCCAGCAGTGAGTTGATAGGGACAGGGAGGAGGAGAGACTCACCCCTCCACTTT
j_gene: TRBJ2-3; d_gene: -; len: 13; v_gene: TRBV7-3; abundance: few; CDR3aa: CASSSGQNGNQYF; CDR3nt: TGTGCCAGCAGCTCCGGACAGAACGGGAATCAGTATTTT
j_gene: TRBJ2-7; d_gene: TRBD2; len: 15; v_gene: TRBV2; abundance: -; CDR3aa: CASRSGTSGSYEQYF; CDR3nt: TGTGCCAGCAGGTCCGGGACTAGCGGGTCCTACGAGCAGTACTTC
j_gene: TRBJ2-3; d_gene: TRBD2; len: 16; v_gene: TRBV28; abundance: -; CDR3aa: CASSFTGGPGKDTQYF; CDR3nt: TGTGCCAGCAGTTTTACGGGAGGGCCAGGGAAAGATACGCAGTATTTT
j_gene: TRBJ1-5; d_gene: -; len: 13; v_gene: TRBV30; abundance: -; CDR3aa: CAWNEGSNQPQHF; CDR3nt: TGTGCCTGGAACGAGGGTAGCAATCAGCCCCAGCATTTT
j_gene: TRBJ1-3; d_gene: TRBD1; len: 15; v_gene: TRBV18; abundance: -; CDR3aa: CASSLGTGSGNTIYF; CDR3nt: TGTGCCAGCTCACTGGGGACAGGCTCTGGAAACACCATATATTTT
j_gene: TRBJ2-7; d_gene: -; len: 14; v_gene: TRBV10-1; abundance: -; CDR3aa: CASSPSGGLGEQYF; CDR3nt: TGCGCCAGCAGTCCTTCCGGAGGTCTGGGAGAGCAGTACTTC
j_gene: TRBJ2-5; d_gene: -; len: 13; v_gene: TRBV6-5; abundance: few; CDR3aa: CASRGTQQETQYF; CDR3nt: TGTGCCAGCAGGGGGACACAGCAAGAGACCCAGTACTTC
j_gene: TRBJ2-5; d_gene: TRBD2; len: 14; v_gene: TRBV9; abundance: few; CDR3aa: CASSATLAGAAQYF; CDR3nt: TGTGCCAGCAGCGCTACACTAGCGGGGGCGGCCCAGTACTTC
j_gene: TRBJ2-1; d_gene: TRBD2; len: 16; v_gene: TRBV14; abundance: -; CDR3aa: CASSQVREGSYNEQFF; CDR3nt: TGTGCCAGCAGCCAGGTGCGGGAGGGCTCCTACAATGAGCAGTTCTTC
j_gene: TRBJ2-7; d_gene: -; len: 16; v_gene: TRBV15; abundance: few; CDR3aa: CATSREAWGGQGEQYF; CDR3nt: TGTGCCACCAGCAGGGAAGCCTGGGGGGGGCAAGGCGAGCAGTACTTC
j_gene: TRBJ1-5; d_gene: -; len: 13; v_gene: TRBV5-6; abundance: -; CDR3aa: CASSSDNRLPQHF; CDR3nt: TGTGCCAGCAGCTCCGACAACCGACTACCCCAGCATTTT
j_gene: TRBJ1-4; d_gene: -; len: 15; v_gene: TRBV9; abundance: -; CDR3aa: CASSVEADINEKLFF; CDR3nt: TGTGCCAGCAGCGTGGAGGCAGATATAAATGAAAAACTGTTTTTT
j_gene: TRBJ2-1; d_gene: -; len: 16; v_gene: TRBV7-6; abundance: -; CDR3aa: CASSPQGGRVYNEQFF; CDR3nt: TGTGCCAGCAGCCCCCAGGGGGGCAGGGTCTACAATGAGCAGTTCTTC
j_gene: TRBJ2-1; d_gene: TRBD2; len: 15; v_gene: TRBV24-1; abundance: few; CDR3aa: CATSGTSGKIDEQFF; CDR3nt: TGTGCCACCAGTGGGACTAGCGGGAAAATTGATGAGCAGTTCTTC
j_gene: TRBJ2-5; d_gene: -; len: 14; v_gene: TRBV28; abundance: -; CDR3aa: CASSFIPDQETQYF; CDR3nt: TGTGCCAGCAGTTTTATTCCAGACCAAGAGACCCAGTACTTC
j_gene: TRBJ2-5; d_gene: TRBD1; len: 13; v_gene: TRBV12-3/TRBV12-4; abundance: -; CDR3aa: CASSLGQKETQYF; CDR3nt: TGTGCCAGCAGCCTGGGACAGAAAGAGACCCAGTACTTC
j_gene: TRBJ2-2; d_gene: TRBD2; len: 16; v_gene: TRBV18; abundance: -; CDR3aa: CASSYTRGDYTGELFF; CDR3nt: TGTGCCAGCTCTTACACTCGGGGGGATTACACCGGGGAGCTGTTTTTT
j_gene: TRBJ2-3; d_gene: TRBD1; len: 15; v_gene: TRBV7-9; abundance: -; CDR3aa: CASNSTGASTDTQYF; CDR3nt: TGTGCCAGCAACTCAACAGGGGCTAGCACAGATACGCAGTATTTT
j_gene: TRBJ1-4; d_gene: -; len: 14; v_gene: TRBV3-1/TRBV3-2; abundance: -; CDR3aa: CASSHWTVSEKLFF; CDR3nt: TGTGCCAGCAGTCATTGGACAGTTAGTGAAAAACTGTTTTTT
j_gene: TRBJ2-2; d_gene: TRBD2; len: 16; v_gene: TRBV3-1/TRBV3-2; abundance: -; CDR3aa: CASSLQLAGVAGELFF; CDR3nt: TGTGCCAGCAGCCTACAACTAGCGGGAGTTGCCGGGGAGCTGTTTTTT
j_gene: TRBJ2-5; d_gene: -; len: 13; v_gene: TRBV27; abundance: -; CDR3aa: CASSTLRVETQYF; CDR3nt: TGTGCCAGCAGTACCCTCCGAGTCGAGACCCAGTACTTC
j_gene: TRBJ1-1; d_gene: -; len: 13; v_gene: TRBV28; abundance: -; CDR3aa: CASSLFRVTEAFF; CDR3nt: TGTGCCAGCAGCCTTTTCAGGGTCACTGAAGCTTTCTTT
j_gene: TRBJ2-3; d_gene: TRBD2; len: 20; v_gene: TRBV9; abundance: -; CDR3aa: CASSAPRITSDLGDTDTQYF; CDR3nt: TGTGCCAGCAGCGCCCCGAGGATCACTAGCGATCTGGGGGACACAGATACGCAGTATTTT
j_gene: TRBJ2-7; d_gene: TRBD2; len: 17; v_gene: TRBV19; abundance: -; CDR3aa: CASNPGTSGGSSYEQYF; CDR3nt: TGTGCCAGTAACCCAGGGACTAGCGGGGGAAGCTCCTACGAGCAGTACTTC
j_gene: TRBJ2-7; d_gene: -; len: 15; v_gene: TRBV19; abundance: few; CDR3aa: CASSPTLGGSYEQYF; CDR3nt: TGTGCCAGTAGCCCGACACTAGGGGGTTCCTACGAGCAGTACTTC
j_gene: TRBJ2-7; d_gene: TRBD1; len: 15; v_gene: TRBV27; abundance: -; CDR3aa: CASSARTGVSYEQYF; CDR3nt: TGTGCCAGCAGTGCCCGGACAGGGGTTTCCTACGAGCAGTACTTC
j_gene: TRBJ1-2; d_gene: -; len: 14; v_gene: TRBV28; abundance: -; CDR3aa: CASSSVGSNYGYTF; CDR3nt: TGTGCCAGCAGTTCCGTCGGGTCTAACTATGGCTACACCTTC
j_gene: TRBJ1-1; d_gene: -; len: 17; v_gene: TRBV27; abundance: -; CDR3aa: CASSSVQTVAMNTEAFF; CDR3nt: TGTGCCAGCAGTTCTGTCCAGACAGTAGCCATGAACACTGAAGCTTTCTTT
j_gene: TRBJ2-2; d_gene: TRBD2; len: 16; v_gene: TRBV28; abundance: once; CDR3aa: CASNSGGALGTGELFF; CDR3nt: TGTGCCAGCAACAGCGGGGGGGCCCTGGGCACCGGGGAGCTGTTTTTT
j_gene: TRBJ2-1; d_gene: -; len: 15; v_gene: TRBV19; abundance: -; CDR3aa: CASSIDLGGGNEQFF; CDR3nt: TGTGCCAGTAGTATAGATCTGGGAGGGGGCAATGAGCAGTTCTTC
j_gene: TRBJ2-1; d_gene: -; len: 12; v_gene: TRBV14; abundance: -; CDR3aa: CASSPPSNEQFF; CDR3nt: TGTGCCAGCAGCCCCCCCAGCAATGAGCAGTTCTTC
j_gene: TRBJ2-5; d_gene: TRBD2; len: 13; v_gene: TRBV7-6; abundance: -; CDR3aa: CASSFGEGGTQYF; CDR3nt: TGTGCCAGCAGCTTTGGGGAGGGAGGGACCCAGTACTTC
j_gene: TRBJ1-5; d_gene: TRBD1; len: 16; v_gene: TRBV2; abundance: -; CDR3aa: CASSGQGARSNQPQHF; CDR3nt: TGTGCCAGCAGTGGCCAGGGGGCGCGCAGCAATCAGCCCCAGCATTTT
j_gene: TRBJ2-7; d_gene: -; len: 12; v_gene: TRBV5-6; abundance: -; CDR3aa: CASSLNSYEQYF; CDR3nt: TGTGCCAGCAGCCTAAACTCCTACGAGCAGTACTTC
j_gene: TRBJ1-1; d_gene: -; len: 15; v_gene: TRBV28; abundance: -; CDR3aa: CASSPLLGADTEAFF; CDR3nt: TGTGCCAGCAGTCCCCTTTTAGGGGCTGACACTGAAGCTTTCTTT
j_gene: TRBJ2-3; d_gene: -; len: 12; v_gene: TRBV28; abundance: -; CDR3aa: CASRRSTDTQYF; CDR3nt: TGTGCCAGCAGGAGGAGCACAGATACGCAGTATTTT